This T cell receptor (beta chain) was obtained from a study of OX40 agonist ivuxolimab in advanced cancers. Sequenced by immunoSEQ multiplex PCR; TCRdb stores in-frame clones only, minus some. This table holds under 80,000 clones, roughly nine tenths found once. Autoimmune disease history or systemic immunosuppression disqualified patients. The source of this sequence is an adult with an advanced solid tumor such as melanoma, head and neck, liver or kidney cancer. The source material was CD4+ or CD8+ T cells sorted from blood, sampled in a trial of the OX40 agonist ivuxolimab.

CDR3 in amino acids: CSVEAVGGLGYTF. CDR3 DNA sequence: TGCAGCGTTGAAGCGGTAGGGGGCCTTGGCTACACCTTC. This rearrangement joins TRBV29-1 to TRBJ1-2, with 7 bases identical to TRBD1. After removal of 1 base from V and 7 bases from J, the junction contained 6 bases not matched to a gene. CDR1 is SQVTM and CDR2 is ANQGSEA in the germline V gene. CDR3 length equals 13 residues.